This T cell receptor beta chain was sequenced during a study of neurological immune-mediated disorders (dated by TCRdb to between 2018 and 2021). In the study overall: Of the approximately 35 multiple sclerosis patients, around 30 had relapsing-remitting MS and 3 had secondary progressive MS. Using UMI-based sequencing, the study compared peripheral blood TCR-beta repertoires from patients with HTLV-I-associated myelopathy (HAM/TSP), patients with multiple sclerosis, and healthy controls. Longitudinal samples, technical triplicates and paired sorted CD4+ and CD8+ T-cell subsets, alongside PBMC samples, were included among the roughly 98 TCR-beta libraries. The cohort comprised around 70 subjects: roughly 15 HAM/TSP patients, 35 or so multiple sclerosis patients and about 20 healthy controls.

Unsorted PBMC libraries were generated from 2 million PBMCs stored in RNAlater at -80 °C until RNA extraction. The multiple sclerosis patients were enrolled in a US clinical protocol that used magnetic resonance imaging to evaluate disease progression. PBMCs were separated from peripheral blood using Ficoll-Hypaque density gradient centrifugation and then cryopreserved in liquid nitrogen. CDR1 is given as SGHRS and CDR2 as YFSETQ, both from the germline V gene. Including the terminal cysteine and phenylalanine, the CDR3 comprises 17 residues. Only the CDR3 DNA is retained, 51 bases long and in frame from the first base. V drops 0 bases and J drops 0 bases, leaving 15 bases in between. This clonotype was detected many times. Its specific antigen is unknown. No base quality values were provided; no much bigger clone lies one nucleotide off. cDNA was synthesized by template-switch 5'RACE using a primer with a 10-nucleotide random unique molecular identifier that tagged each TCR transcript. Over 180 million TCR-beta sequences, covering 15-18 subjects, were produced in each sequencing run. The RNeasy kit was used for extraction of total RNA. TCR-beta VDJ regions were amplified with primers for the TCR constant region and the 5'RACE anchor, using the KAPA Real-time Library Amplification kit. A first PCR added sample indexes and Illumina adaptors, after which a second PCR increased the library yield. After Ampure bead purification, the TCR product of roughly 650 bp was size-selected on a 2% E-gel SizeSelection system. Library quality was checked on a Bioanalyzer, concentration was measured with Qubit, and libraries were quantified with the Kapa Library Quantification kit before pooling. Libraries were sequenced paired-end 2 x 150 bp on an Illumina HiSeq 2500. To increase sequence diversity, 25-30% phiX was spiked into each library pool. Turning to the authors' computational methods: Quality-filtered reads were processed with the UMI-based MiGEC pipeline, and over 85% of raw TCR sequences were removed by the MiGEC pipeline during error correction. IMGT germline references were used for alignment of VDJ genes, and clonotypes were defined by a unique CDR3 amino acid sequence together with V-J genes. Clonal expansion, Shannon diversity and CDR3 relatedness (CalcPairwiseDistances, ClusterSamples) were evaluated with VDJtools, and phylogenetic trees were built with CLCbio workbench. Clones with at least 8 unique UMIs were defined as expanded, with this threshold being based on coefficient-of-variation modelling across technical triplicates. TCRdb trimmed public reads at Q25 via fastp, called clones via MiXCR and kept in-frame beta chains. All rows with the same CDR3 protein become a single entry with the most common DNA and genes. The V and J calls reflect TCRdb's pipeline rather than the authors' work. The sample contains about 55,000 distinct CDR3 sequences, roughly 4.6% of them found a single time. Jointly, the top ten make up about 3.1% of the sample.

Study-wide conclusions, independent of this receptor: No identical CDR3 amino acid sequences were shared among expanded clones across subjects, suggesting private TCR-beta repertoires in all groups. Phylogenetic analysis grouped repertoires from 18 of 34 MS patients into a cluster of related CDR3 sequences, suggesting a possible repertoire-level signature. TCR clonal expansion was highest in HAM/TSP patients and lowest in MS patients, with MS patients falling below even healthy controls. No association of the MS cluster with clinical or MRI features was observed, and the need for larger cohorts was stated by the authors.

The receptor comes from a middle-aged man with multiple sclerosis. Recombination linked TRBV5-1 to TRBJ1-1; tentative D gene TRBD1, with 6 bases matching. The sample was PBMCs. The CDR3 loop reads CASSLDDRRGMNTEAFF. The DNA sequence is as follows: TGCGCCAGCAGCTTGGATGACAGGCGGGGGATGAACACTGAAGCTTTCTTT. This CDR3, with the reference TRBV5-1 and TRBJ1-1 proteins standing in past its ends, gives the full variable domain KAGVTQTPRYLIKTRGQQVTLSCSPISGHRSVSWYQQTPGQGLQFLFEYFSETQRNKGNFPGRFSGRQFSNSRSEMNVSTLELGDSALYLCASSLDDRRGMNTEAFFGQGTRLTVV.